One and the same sample provided the 7 T cell receptor beta chains below, sequenced in a study of tumor-infiltrating lymphocytes in primary liver carcinoma. Unsorted bulk tissue (about 20-32 mg) underwent RNA and DNA co-extraction. Synthesis of TCR beta cDNA was carried out from about 540 ng total RNA with a constant-region primer. What produced the TCR beta libraries was three nested multiplex PCR rounds using slightly modified ARM-PCR. In the first two PCR rounds, TRBV1-TRBV30 forward primers were paired with a C-beta reverse primer, and each round lasted about 10 cycles. In TCRdb, the multiplex PCR reads were re-called with MiXCR into one record per CDR3 protein. The sample includes about 74,000 distinct CDR3 sequences, roughly three quarters of them seen just once. The sample comprised liver tumor tissue from sampling region 4. Subset reported: tumor region T4, right-lateral pole. The receptors derive from a man aged 40-49 years with primary liver carcinoma and hepatitis B virus infection.

Ten or more counts support this clonotype. The chain uses TRBV10-2 and TRBJ1-1; D is unresolved. V gave up 2 bases and J gave up 2 bases, with 6 bases separating them. Germline CDR1 is WSHSY and CDR2 is SAAADI. CDR3 size: 13 residues. CDR3 DNA sequence: TGCGCCAGCAGTGAGCAGCGAAACACTGAAGCTTTCTTT. Translating gives CASSEQRNTEAFF.

This clonotype was seen many times. This chain uses TRBV12-3 or TRBV12-4 with TRBJ1-2, with D possibly being TRBD1 (5 bases). This CDR3 has 15 amino acids. V was cut by 7 bases and J by 2 bases, with 17 bases left in between. The CDR3: CASTRSGGGNYGYTF. The CDR3 DNA is TGTGCCAGCACTCGGAGTGGTGGGGGGAACTATGGCTACACCTTC.

This clonotype was seen a handful of times. With a much larger clone just one base away, this may be a read error. This chain connects TRBV24-1 to TRBJ2-4, with D possibly called TRBD1 or TRBD2 (6 bases each). The CDR3 runs to 13 residues. Germline V gene sequence: CDR1 KGHDR, CDR2 SFDVKD. V lost 4 bases, J lost 15 bases, and 18 bases lay in between. The CDR3 is CATSDTNGGGMYF. The CDR3 nucleotides are TGTGCCACCAGTGACACAAACGGGGGCGGTATGTACTTC.

The CDR3 here is CRVGPPSSSYKEQFF. CDR3 bases: TGCAGAGTGGGGCCTCCTTCCAGCTCCTATAAAGAGCAGTTCTTC. The V gene is TRBV29-1, the J gene TRBJ2-1; D possibly corresponds to TRBD1 (5 bases). CDR3 length: 15 amino acids. Germline V gene sequence: CDR1 SQVTM, CDR2 ANQGSEA.

Worth noting for this clonotype: One end of the junction varies from germline; a read error may be responsible. The chain links TRBV5-5 to TRBJ1-2; a weak D match, TRBD1 (6 bases). Germline V gene data show CDR1 as SGHKS and CDR2 as YYEKEE (reference sequence). The CDR3 is 13 amino acids. The CDR3 reads CASSLLGAIGYIF. In DNA, the CDR3 is TGTGCCAGCAGTTTGTTGGGGGCTATCGGCTACATCTTC.

This clonotype was detected ten times or more. This sequence joins TRBV5-1 and TRBJ1-1; D remains ambiguous. The CDR3 consists of 15 residues. V dropped 3 bases and J dropped 0 bases, with 12 bases sitting between them. Germline assignment: CDR1 SGHRS and CDR2 YFSETQ. The CDR3 bases are TGCGCCAGCAGCTCGCTGGGCCTAATGAACACTGAAGCTTTCTTT. It encodes CASSSLGLMNTEAFF.

Concerning this clonotype: One junction end does not reproduce the germline sequence, and a read error may be involved. The V gene is TRBV6-6, the J gene TRBJ1-5; D is uncertain. The CDR3 is 13 amino acids. In germline, CDR1 is MNHNY, CDR2 SVGAGI (reference sequence). The CDR3 region has the DNA TGTGCCAGCAGTGGATCCTACGGTCAGACCCAGCATTTT. Protein product: CASSGSYGQTQHF.